These T cell receptor beta chains were read from a single sample in a study of OX40 agonist ivuxolimab in advanced cancers. Sequenced by immunoSEQ multiplex PCR; TCRdb stores in-frame clones only, minus some. The sample has tens of thousands of clones; about 82% are singletons. Sequenced here: CD4+ or CD8+ T cells sorted from blood, sampled in a trial of the OX40 agonist ivuxolimab. Receptors were obtained from an adult with an advanced solid tumor such as melanoma, head and neck, liver or kidney cancer. The CDR3 runs from the conserved cysteine through the conserved F or W. The order of the fields is CDR3 DNA, CDR3 protein, J gene, D gene, clone size, V gene. A D gene is named only where the DNA matches it firmly. Some rows have no size entry. The others give once, few or many, or a class for an expanded clone.

DNA: TGTGCCAGCACTCTCGCTCCAACAGGGCGGGGTGGCTACACCTTC
CDR3: CASTLAPTGRGGYTF
J: TRBJ1-2
D: .
size: .
V: TRBV28

DNA: TGCGCCAGCAGCACCCGACTAGGACAGGGGAATGGCTACACCTTC
CDR3: CASSTRLGQGNGYTF
J: TRBJ1-2
D: TRBD1
size: .
V: TRBV5-1

DNA: TGTGCCAGCAGTTACGAGGATCGGGGGGCCCAGTACTTC
CDR3: CASSYEDRGAQYF
J: TRBJ2-5
D: TRBD2
size: .
V: TRBV6-5

DNA: TGTGCCAGCAGCTCCGTGGGACAGGGCAATGAAAAACTGTTTTTT
CDR3: CASSSVGQGNEKLFF
J: TRBJ1-4
D: TRBD1
size: .
V: TRBV11-1

DNA: TGCGCCAGCAGCTTGTACCTCGGGGTCGACGACGACTATGGCTACACCTTC
CDR3: CASSLYLGVDDDYGYTF
J: TRBJ1-2
D: .
size: few
V: TRBV5-1

DNA: TGTGCCAGCAGCTCCTCTTTAGATGGGGCGTGGTACGGCTACACCTTC
CDR3: CASSSSLDGAWYGYTF
J: TRBJ1-2
D: .
size: .
V: TRBV6-6

DNA: TGTGCCAGCAGTGAAGTCTGGGAGGGGACCAAAAACATTCAGTACTTC
CDR3: CASSEVWEGTKNIQYF
J: TRBJ2-4
D: TRBD2
size: .
V: TRBV6-1

DNA: TGTGCCAGTACTCGGACAGGGAAAGCTTTCTTT
CDR3: CASTRTGKAFF
J: TRBJ1-1
D: TRBD1
size: .
V: TRBV28

DNA: TGTGCCAGCAGCCCCGGCGATGCTCCTGGCTACACCTTC
CDR3: CASSPGDAPGYTF
J: TRBJ1-2
D: .
size: .
V: TRBV5-4

DNA: TGTGCCAGCAGCTTAGGATTCAGGGCGACTAATGAAAAACTGTTTTTT
CDR3: CASSLGFRATNEKLFF
J: TRBJ1-4
D: .
size: .
V: TRBV7-9

DNA: TGTGCCAGCGGACAGGGGTTTGGCGGGGAGCTGTTTTTT
CDR3: CASGQGFGGELFF
J: TRBJ2-2
D: TRBD1
size: once
V: TRBV2

DNA: TGTGCCAGCAGTTACTCGAAACAGGGAAATTCACCCCTCCACTTT
CDR3: CASSYSKQGNSPLHF
J: TRBJ1-6
D: .
size: .
V: TRBV6-6

DNA: TGTGCCAGCAGCCTTCTCGGTCGGGCGGCTGAAGCTTTCTTT
CDR3: CASSLLGRAAEAFF
J: TRBJ1-1
D: .
size: once
V: TRBV28

DNA: TGTGCCAGCAGATCTCTAACCGGGACAGGGGGCAGCAATCAGCCCCAGCATTTT
CDR3: CASRSLTGTGGSNQPQHF
J: TRBJ1-5
D: TRBD1
size: .
V: TRBV2

DNA: TGTGCCAGCTCAAAGGAACAGGGAGAGGAGGCCCTCCACTTT
CDR3: CASSKEQGEEALHF
J: TRBJ1-6
D: .
size: .
V: TRBV18

DNA: TGTGCCAGCAGCGTAGTTATCGGGGAAAAACTGTTTTTT
CDR3: CASSVVIGEKLFF
J: TRBJ1-4
D: .
size: .
V: TRBV9

DNA: TGTGCCAGCAGTTTATCGGCCAACTCTGGAAACACCATATATTTT
CDR3: CASSLSANSGNTIYF
J: TRBJ1-3
D: .
size: .
V: TRBV6-5